This T cell receptor beta chain was found in a study of blood T cell repertoires in COVID-19. Profiling relied on immunoSEQ multiplex PCR, and the TCRdb table lists in-frame clones only, not all of them. The sample carries about 73,000 clones, less than 85% recorded once. Germline CDR1 and CDR2: SGDLS and YYNGEE. This CDR3 region has 14 residues. V shed 6 bases and J 5 bases; nucleotides not matched to a gene: 10. Sequencing was done on a sample of peripheral blood. This TCR derives from a man in his fifties or sixties with acute or convalescent COVID-19. The rearrangement links TRBV9 to TRBJ2-5, with 7 bases matching TRBD1. The CDR3, as DNA: TGTGCCAGCACCCCGCAAGGGGGCCAGGAGACCCAGTACTTC. Amino acids: CASTPQGGQETQYF.